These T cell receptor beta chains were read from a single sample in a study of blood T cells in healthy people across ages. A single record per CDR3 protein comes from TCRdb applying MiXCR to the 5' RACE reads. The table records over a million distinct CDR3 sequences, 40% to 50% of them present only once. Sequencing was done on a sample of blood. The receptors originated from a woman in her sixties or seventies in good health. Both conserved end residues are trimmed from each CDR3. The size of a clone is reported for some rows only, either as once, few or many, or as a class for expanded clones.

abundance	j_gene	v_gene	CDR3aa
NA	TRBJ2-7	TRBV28	ASSLILAGGIHEQY
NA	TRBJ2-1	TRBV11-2	ASSPQREDREQF
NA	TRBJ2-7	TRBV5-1	ASSLASGITYEQY
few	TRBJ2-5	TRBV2	ASSVTGTGAQTQY
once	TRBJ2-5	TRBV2	ASIRDTQETQY
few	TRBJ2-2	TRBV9	ASRAAQGLTGELF
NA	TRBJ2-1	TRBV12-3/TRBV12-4	ASSLAAPTSYNEQF
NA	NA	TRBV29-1	SVGGVREDGKETQY
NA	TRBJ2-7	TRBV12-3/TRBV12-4	ASSCALGYEQY
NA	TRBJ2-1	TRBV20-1	SASGSNNEQF
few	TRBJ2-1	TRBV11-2	ASSVEAGFNEQF
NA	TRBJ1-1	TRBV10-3	ATTGTNTEAF
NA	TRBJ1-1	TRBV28	ASSLGVNTGAF
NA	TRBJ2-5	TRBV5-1	ASSRGGLGTQY
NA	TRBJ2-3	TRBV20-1	SARDIGRDTQY
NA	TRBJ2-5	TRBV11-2	ASSAQTGTAIHNEQY
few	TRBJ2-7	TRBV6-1	ASRAPGQTYEQY
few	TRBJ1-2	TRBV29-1	SVGERQGSDGYT
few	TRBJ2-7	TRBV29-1	SVFSGAYNEQY
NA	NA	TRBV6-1	ASRKTGDLGEQY
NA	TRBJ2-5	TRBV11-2	ASSPRAGGALETQY
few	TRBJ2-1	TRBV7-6	ASSLVGGAYNEQF
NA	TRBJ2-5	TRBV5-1	ASSFPEGLARETQY
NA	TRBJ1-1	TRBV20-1	SAVQAVNTEAF
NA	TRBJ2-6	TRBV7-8	ASSQRGTGAQGNVLT
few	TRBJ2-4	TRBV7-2	ASSLSGSGVKNIQY
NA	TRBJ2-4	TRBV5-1	ASSIGTGSGEQY
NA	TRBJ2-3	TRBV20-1	SAPSPWREGRDTQY
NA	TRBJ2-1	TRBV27	ASSPTPNNEQF
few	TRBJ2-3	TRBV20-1	SGRRNLYTQY
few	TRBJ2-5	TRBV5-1	ASSVALKETQY
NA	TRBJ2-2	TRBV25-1	ASMVVGTGELF
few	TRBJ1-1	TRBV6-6	ASRSGLGTAF
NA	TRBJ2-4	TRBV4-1	ASSQEPGDIQY
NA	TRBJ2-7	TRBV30	AWSVDGTGLSYEQY
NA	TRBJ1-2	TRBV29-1	SGGDRGIYGYT
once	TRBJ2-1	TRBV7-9	ASSLHVSALYNEQF
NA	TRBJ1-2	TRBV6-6	AVQRGTAYGYT
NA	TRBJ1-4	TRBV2	ASSEPVAEKLF
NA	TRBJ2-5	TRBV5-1	ASSLDSYQETQY
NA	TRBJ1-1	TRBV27	ASSLNRMSTEAF
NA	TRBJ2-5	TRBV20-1	SPPGETQY
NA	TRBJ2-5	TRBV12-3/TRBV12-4	ASTQKGETQY
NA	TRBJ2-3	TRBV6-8	ASSYSPQREGTDTQY
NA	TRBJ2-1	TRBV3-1	ASSQDWPGGTGNEQF
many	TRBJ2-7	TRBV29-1	SVRVDYEQY
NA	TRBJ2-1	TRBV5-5	TSSPSGQIGEQF
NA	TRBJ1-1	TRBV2	ASASEDRAEAF
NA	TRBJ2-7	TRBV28	ASSLFPGGYEQY
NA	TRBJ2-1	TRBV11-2	ASSSVDLDEQF
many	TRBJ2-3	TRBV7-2	ASSQTGTSGPSDTQY
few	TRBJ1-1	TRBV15	ATGGGYNTEAF
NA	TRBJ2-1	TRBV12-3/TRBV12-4	ASRPTGRYNEQF
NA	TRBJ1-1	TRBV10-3	AIRSREGIPEAF
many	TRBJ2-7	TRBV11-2	ASSFSGTSYEQY